At least ten counts were recorded for the clone carrying this TCR beta chain. This sample was included in a study of T cells after yellow fever vaccination. TCRdb re-called the 5' RACE reads with MiXCR, one entry per CDR3 protein. Of hundreds of thousands of distinct CDR3 sequences listed, around 6.5% are singletons. The CDR3 runs to 12 residues. The V gene's germline CDR1 is SNHLY and CDR2 FYNNEI. The J segment lost 4 bases and the V segment lost 8 bases, leaving 5 bases of the junction unmatched. This clonotype was sampled from a man in his thirties or forties who received the YFV17D yellow fever vaccine. The genes are TRBV2 and TRBJ2-7; 7 bases match TRBD1. Sequencing used PBMCs, obtained 5 days after the yellow fever booster vaccination. The CDR3 protein is CASEEQGYEQYF. In nucleotides, the CDR3 is TGTGCCAGCGAGGAACAGGGGTACGAGCAGTACTTC. Together with reference TRBV2 and TRBJ2-7, the CDR3 gives the full variable domain: EPEVTQTPSHQVTQMGQEVILRCVPISNHLYFYWYRQILGQKVEFLVSFYNNEISEKSEIFDDQFSVERPDGSNFTLKIRSTKLEDSAMYFCASEEQGYEQYFGPGTRLTVT.